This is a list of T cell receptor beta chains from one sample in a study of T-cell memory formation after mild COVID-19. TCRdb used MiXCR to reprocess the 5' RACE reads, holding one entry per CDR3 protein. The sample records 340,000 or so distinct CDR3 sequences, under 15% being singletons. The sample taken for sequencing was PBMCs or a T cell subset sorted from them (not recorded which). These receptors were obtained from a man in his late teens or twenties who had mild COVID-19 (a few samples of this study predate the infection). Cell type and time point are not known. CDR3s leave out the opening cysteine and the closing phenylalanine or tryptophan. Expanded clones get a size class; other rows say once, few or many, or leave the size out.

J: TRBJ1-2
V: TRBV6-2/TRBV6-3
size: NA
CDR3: ASSNAMGARTGGYT

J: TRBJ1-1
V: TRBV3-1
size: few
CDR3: ASSQDLGNTEAF

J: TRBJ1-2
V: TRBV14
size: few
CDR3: ASSPPMGGYT

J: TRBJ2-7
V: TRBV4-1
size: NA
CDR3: ASSQVNSPSSYEQY

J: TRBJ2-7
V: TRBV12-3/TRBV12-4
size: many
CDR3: ASALGSYEQY

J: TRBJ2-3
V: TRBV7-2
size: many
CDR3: ASSLGGGGDTQY

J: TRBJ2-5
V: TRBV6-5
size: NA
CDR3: ASAFGGTIGETQY

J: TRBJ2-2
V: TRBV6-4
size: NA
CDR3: ASSDRAGTGELF

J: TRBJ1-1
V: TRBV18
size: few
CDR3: ASSPPRQAEGNTEAF

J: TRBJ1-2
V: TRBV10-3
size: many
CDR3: AITSGQSYGYT

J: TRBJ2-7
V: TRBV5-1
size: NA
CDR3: ASTLGRGGYEQY

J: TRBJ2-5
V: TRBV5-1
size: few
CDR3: ASSVGQGLETQY

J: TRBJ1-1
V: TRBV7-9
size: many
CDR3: ASSLGRKAF

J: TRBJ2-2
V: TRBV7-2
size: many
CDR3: ASSLEGGTNTGELF

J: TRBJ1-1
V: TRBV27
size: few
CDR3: ASRHPLGMNTEAF

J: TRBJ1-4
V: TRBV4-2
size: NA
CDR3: ASSQGDRVFEKLF

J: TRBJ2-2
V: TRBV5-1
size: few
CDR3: ASSSHPDSYTGELF

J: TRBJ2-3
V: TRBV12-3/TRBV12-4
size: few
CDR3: ASSGTVTTDTQY

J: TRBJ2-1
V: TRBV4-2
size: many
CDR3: ASSQRGNEQF

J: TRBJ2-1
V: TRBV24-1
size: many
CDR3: ATSGYGNEQF

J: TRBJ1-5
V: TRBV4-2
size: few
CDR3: ASSQDQVQPQH

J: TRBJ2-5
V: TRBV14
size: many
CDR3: ASSQELAGVETQY

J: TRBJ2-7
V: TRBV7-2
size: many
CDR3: ASSFLAGPYEQY

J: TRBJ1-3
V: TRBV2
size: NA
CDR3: ASSKGQGQTSGNTIY

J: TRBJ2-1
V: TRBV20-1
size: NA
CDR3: SARGQNSYNEQF

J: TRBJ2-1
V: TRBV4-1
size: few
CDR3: ASSPGTSGGYEQF

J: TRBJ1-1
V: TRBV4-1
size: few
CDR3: ASSSRADTEAF

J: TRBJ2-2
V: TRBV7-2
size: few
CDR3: ASSLGTGTTGELF

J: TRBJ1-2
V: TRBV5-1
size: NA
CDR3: ASSLSQQGSGYT

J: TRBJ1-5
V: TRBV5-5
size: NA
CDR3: ASSLHRENQPQH

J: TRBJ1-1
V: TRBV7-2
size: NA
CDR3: ASSLGPGGNTEAF

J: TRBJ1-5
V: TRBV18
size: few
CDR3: ASSKAGTGRQPQH

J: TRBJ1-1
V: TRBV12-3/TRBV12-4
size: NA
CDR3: ASSFDQNTEAF

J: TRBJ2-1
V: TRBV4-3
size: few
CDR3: ASSQVVWGNNEQF

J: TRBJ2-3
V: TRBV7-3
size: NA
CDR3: ASSELGSGTDTQY

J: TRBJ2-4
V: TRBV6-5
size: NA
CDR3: ASRSGFRGKNIQY

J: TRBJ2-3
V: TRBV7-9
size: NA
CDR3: ASSLVGRVEDTQY

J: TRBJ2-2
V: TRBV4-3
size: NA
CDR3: ASSKVGRAKGRELF

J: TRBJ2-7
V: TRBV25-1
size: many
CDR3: ASSEATGRHYEQY

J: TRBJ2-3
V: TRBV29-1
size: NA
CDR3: SVGLSLTPADTQY

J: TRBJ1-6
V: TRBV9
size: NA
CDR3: ASSVGGSPSYNSPLH

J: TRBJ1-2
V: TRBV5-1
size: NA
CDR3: ASSSNPTDRLIYGYT

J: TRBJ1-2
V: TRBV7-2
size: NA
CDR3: ASSLVRGTRGYT

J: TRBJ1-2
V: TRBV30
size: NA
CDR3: AWKSRRNYGYT

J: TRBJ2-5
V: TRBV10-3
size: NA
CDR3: AISGQGAWETQY